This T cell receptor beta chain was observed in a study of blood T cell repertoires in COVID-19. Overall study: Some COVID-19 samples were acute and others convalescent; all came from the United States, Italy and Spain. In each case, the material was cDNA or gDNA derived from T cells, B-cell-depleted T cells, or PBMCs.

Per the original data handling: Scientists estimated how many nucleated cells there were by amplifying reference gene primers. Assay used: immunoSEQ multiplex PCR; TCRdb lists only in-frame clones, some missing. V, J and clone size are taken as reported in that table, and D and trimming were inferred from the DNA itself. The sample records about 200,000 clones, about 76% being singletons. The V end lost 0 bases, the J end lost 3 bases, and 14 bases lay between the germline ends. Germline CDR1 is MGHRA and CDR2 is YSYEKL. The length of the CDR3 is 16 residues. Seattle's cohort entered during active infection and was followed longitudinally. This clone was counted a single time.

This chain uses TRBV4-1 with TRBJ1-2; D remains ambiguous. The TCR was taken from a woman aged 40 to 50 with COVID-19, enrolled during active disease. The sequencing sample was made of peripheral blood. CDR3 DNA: TGCGCCAGCAGCCAAGATATTAAGCAGGCCTACTATGGCTACACCTTC. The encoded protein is CASSQDIKQAYYGYTF.